Shown below are 3 T cell receptor beta chains from a single sample sequenced in a study of shared clonotypes between healthy human individuals. The table came from immunoSEQ multiplex PCR; TCRdb's copy has only in-frame clones and leaves some out. Here the sample spans some 2.4 million clones, roughly 93% being singletons. The specimen sequenced was naive CD4+ T cells from PBMCs. Described subset: CD45RA+ positively selected. These receptors were taken from a man between 18 and 29 years old in good health. Some clones in this sample may be carry-over from other donors' samples.

V is TRBV30 and J is TRBJ2-6; 7 bases line up with TRBD1. The CDR3 has 17 amino acids. Trimming removed 3 bases from V and 0 bases from J; junction bases left unmatched: 8. Germline V CDR1 and CDR2: GTSNPN, SVGIG (reference sequence). CDR3 loop: CAWRRRQGISGANVLTF. In DNA, the CDR3 is TGTGCCTGGAGACGTCGACAGGGTATCTCTGGGGCCAACGTCCTGACTTTC.

V and J are TRBV6-1 and TRBJ2-7; D is unclear. Germline-derived CDR1 and CDR2 are MNHNS and SASEGT. The CDR3 has 14 residues. V dropped 6 bases and J dropped 0 bases, with 12 bases sitting between them. The CDR3 DNA sequence: TGTGCCAGCAGCCTCCGGGTGGACTCCTACGAGCAGTACTTC. It translates to CASSLRVDSYEQYF.

This clone turned up a few times. The rearrangement joins TRBV4-2 to TRBJ2-5, with D maybe TRBD2 (6 bases). With the DNA end fitting TRBJ2-7 better, the J assignment may be wrong. In germline, CDR1 is LGHNA, CDR2 YNFKEQ. The CDR3 spans 15 residues. The CDR3: CASSQDWGGEYEQYF. CDR3 bases: TGTGCCAGCAGCCAAGATTGGGGCGGGGAGTACGAGCAGTACTTC.